This paragraph reports one T cell receptor (beta chain). Its antigen remains unidentified. The data originate from a study of Ad26.COV2.S vaccination and SARS-CoV-2 variants. Study-level points and caveats: Analyses that measured TCR breadth and depth may have underestimated total T cell responses. It was found that vaccine and placebo recipients had similar non-spike TCR breadth. Vaccinees displayed broader spike-specific TCR repertoires than placebo recipients.

The sample's treatment: some 19 received Ad26.COV2.S at low or high dose, single or two shots; about 5 received placebo; per-sample allocation not given. Sample collection was performed on day 63 after the first vaccine or placebo injection. An Ad26 vector was used to express Wuhan-strain SARS-CoV-2 spike as the vaccine. Germline assignment: CDR1 MNHEY and CDR2 SVGEGT. Trimming removed 0 bases at V and 4 bases at J, with 19 bases between. This CDR3 comprises 17 residues. Data came from immunoSEQ multiplex PCR; TCRdb stores just in-frame clones and leaves some out. The sample has approximately 340,000 clones, 80% to 90% seen once.

Source: peripheral blood, taken in a trial of Ad26.COV2.S vaccine versus placebo. This TCR came from a person aged 18 to 65 who received the Ad26.COV2.S COVID-19 vaccine or a placebo. The rearrangement links TRBV6-2 or TRBV6-3 to TRBJ2-7; D gene uncertain. For the CDR3, the DNA is TGTGCCAGCAGTTACTCGACCCCCAGAGGCTCGTTATACGAGCAGTACTTC. Its protein is CASSYSTPRGSLYEQYF.